The rows below give T cell receptor beta chains drawn from one sample of a study of blood T cell repertoires in COVID-19. Sequencing used immunoSEQ multiplex PCR; TCRdb keeps in-frame clones, though not all of them. Here the sample spans tens of thousands of clones, around 90% being singletons. The specimen sequenced was peripheral blood. The receptors come from a man between 60 and 70 years old with COVID-19, enrolled during active disease. CDR3s include the opening cysteine and the closing phenylalanine or tryptophan. A D gene is named only where the DNA matches it firmly. Some rows mark clone size as missing; the rest say once, few, many or name a class of expanded clone.

d_call	v_call	clone_size	j_call	cdr3_nt	cdr3_aa
TRBD1	TRBV6-6	.	TRBJ2-7	TGTGCCAGCACCACAGCCCGACAGGGGGCCTCCTACGAGCAGTACTTC	CASTTARQGASYEQYF
.	TRBV11-1	.	TRBJ2-1	TGTGCCAGCAGCTTAGCCGGGTACAATGAGCAGTTCTTC	CASSLAGYNEQFF
TRBD1	TRBV2	.	TRBJ1-5	TGTGCCAGCGGGGTGAGGGGGACAGGGGTCCAGCCCCAGCATTTT	CASGVRGTGVQPQHF
TRBD2	TRBV3-1/TRBV3-2	.	TRBJ2-3	TGTGCCAGCAGCCTTCCAGCGGGAGCGGGCACAGATACGCAGTATTTT	CASSLPAGAGTDTQYF
TRBD1	TRBV11-2	.	TRBJ2-1	TGTGCCAGCAGCCCTCGACAGGGACGGGACAATGAGCAGTTCTTC	CASSPRQGRDNEQFF
.	TRBV5-5	.	TRBJ1-3	TGTGCCAGCAGCTTTCTCCGGGACAACTCTGGAAACACCATATATTTT	CASSFLRDNSGNTIYF
TRBD1	TRBV28	.	TRBJ2-5	TGTGCCAGCAGTTTACAGGGGGCAGGAGAGACCCAGTACTTC	CASSLQGAGETQYF
.	TRBV10-3	.	TRBJ1-1	TGTGCCATCTCTCAGCAGGGTGGCACTGAAGCTTTCTTT	CAISQQGGTEAFF
.	TRBV5-4	.	TRBJ1-1	TGTGCCAGCAGTCCTAGGGGCCGTTTCTCTGAAGCTTTCTTT	CASSPRGRFSEAFF
.	TRBV12-3/TRBV12-4	.	TRBJ2-7	TGTGCCAGCCGGGACACAAACTCCTACGAGCAGTACTTC	CASRDTNSYEQYF
TRBD2	TRBV7-3	.	TRBJ2-3	TGTGCCAGCAGCCCAGATAGCGGGGGTACAGATACGCAGTATTTT	CASSPDSGGTDTQYF
TRBD2	TRBV5-1	.	TRBJ2-2	TGCGCCAGCAGCGCGGGACTAGCGGACACCGGGGAGCTGTTTTTT	CASSAGLADTGELFF
.	TRBV28	.	TRBJ2-1	TGTGCCAGCATCGTGTCGGGGTTCGCGGGGGAGCAGTTCTTC	CASIVSGFAGEQFF
TRBD1	TRBV4-2	.	TRBJ2-5	TGTGCCAGCAGCCGAGGGACAGTCGGTGATGAGACCCAGTACTTC	CASSRGTVGDETQYF
.	TRBV19	.	TRBJ2-3	TGTGCCAGTAGTATAGAGGGAGAAGACACAGATACGCAGTATTTT	CASSIEGEDTDTQYF
TRBD1	TRBV5-1	once	TRBJ2-6	TGCGCCAGCAGCTTACCACAGGGGTCTGGGGCCAACGTCCTGACTTTC	CASSLPQGSGANVLTF
.	TRBV5-5	.	TRBJ2-1	TGTGCCAGCAGTTCGGGCTGGACAAATTCCTACAATGAGCAGTTCTTC	CASSSGWTNSYNEQFF
.	TRBV11-2	.	TRBJ2-7	TGTGCCAGCAGGGCCGGCCCGGGTCCCCACGAGCAGTACTTC	CASRAGPGPHEQYF
.	TRBV2	.	TRBJ2-4	TGTGCCAGCAGTGAAATGCTTCTAGCCCCGCCTCAGTCTGGCATTCAGTACTTC	CASSEMLLAPPQSGIQYF
TRBD1	TRBV7-2	.	TRBJ2-5	TGTGCCAGCAGCACCCAGGGACAGTTCCAAGAGACCCAGTACTTC	CASSTQGQFQETQYF
.	TRBV28	.	TRBJ1-2	TGTGCCAGCAGTTTATCCGGTCCAAACGGCTACACCTTC	CASSLSGPNGYTF
.	TRBV29-1	.	TRBJ1-1	TGCAGCGTTGTGGGTCGGGGGAACACTGAAGCTTTCTTT	CSVVGRGNTEAFF
.	TRBV7-3	.	TRBJ2-3	TGTGCCAGCAGCTTAAGTCCAGCGGCAGATACGCAGTATTTT	CASSLSPAADTQYF
TRBD1	TRBV30	.	TRBJ1-2	TGTGCCTGGAGTCGTGGGACAGGGGGCTTGTCTGGCTACACCTTC	CAWSRGTGGLSGYTF
.	TRBV3-1/TRBV3-2	.	TRBJ1-1	TGTGCCAGCAGCCAAGATCATGGGGCCGGGCGTCGAGCTTTCTTT	CASSQDHGAGRRAFF
.	TRBV19	.	TRBJ2-2	TGTGCCAGTAGCCCGTCTCTTCAGGGGAACGGGGAGCTGTTTTTT	CASSPSLQGNGELFF
TRBD1	TRBV10-1	.	TRBJ2-7	TGCGCCAGCAGTGAGGCACTACCGGGACAGGGCGACAACTACGAGCAGTACTTC	CASSEALPGQGDNYEQYF
.	TRBV5-3	.	TRBJ2-2	TGTGCCAGATCGACTTCGAACACCGGGGAGCTGTTTTTT	CARSTSNTGELFF
TRBD1	TRBV11-3	.	TRBJ2-3	TGTGCCAGCAGCTCCCGGACAGGGCAAGATACGCAGTATTTT	CASSSRTGQDTQYF
.	TRBV10-3	.	TRBJ2-1	TGTGCCATCAGTGATGAGACTACCTACAATGAGCAGTTCTTC	CAISDETTYNEQFF
TRBD2	TRBV25-1	.	TRBJ2-7	TGTGCCAGCAGTGATTTGCGGGAGGGCGGCGAGCAGTACTTC	CASSDLREGGEQYF
TRBD2	TRBV6-5	.	TRBJ2-3	TGTGCCAGCAGCTCGGGACTAGTATCAGATACGCAGTATTTT	CASSSGLVSDTQYF
TRBD1	TRBV7-3	.	TRBJ2-3	TGTGCCAGCAGCTTGGACAGGGCTGCAGATACGCAGTATTTT	CASSLDRAADTQYF
.	TRBV5-1	few	TRBJ1-5	TGCGCCAGCAGCTTGGGGGGGCCGGATCAGCCCCAGCATTTT	CASSLGGPDQPQHF
.	TRBV9	.	TRBJ2-1	TGTGCCAGCAGCGTAGTCCCCACAGAGCAGTTCTTC	CASSVVPTEQFF
TRBD1	TRBV3-1/TRBV3-2	.	TRBJ2-7	TGTGCCAGCAGCCAAGATCCGGGACAGGGGTACGAGCAGTACTTC	CASSQDPGQGYEQYF
.	TRBV2	.	TRBJ2-7	TGTGCCAGCAGGGCCTCGACTTACGAGCAGTACTTC	CASRASTYEQYF
TRBD1	TRBV7-9	.	TRBJ2-7	TGTGCCAGCAGCCCCGGGGACAGAATCTACGAGCAGTACTTC	CASSPGDRIYEQYF
.	TRBV19	.	TRBJ2-7	TGTGCCAGTAGTCCTCGCCGGGGTAACGTCTACGAGCAGTACTTC	CASSPRRGNVYEQYF
TRBD1	TRBV5-1	.	TRBJ2-7	TGCGCCAGCAGCTCACCGGGACAGGGGTTGTACGAGCAGTACTTC	CASSSPGQGLYEQYF
.	TRBV18	.	TRBJ1-1	TGTGCCAGCTTCCGGGAAGTAGGAACTGAAGCTTTCTTT	CASFREVGTEAFF
TRBD2	TRBV19	once	TRBJ2-4	TGTGCCAGTAGTATTCTAGCGGGAGAGTTAAACATTCAGTACTTC	CASSILAGELNIQYF
TRBD2	TRBV24-1	.	TRBJ2-1	TGTGCCACCAGCGGACTAGCGGACTACAATGAGCAGTTCTTC	CATSGLADYNEQFF
TRBD1	TRBV5-4	.	TRBJ1-2	TGTGCCAGCAGCTTGGTAGAGGGGGCGTCGGGTGGCTACACCTTC	CASSLVEGASGGYTF
TRBD1	TRBV3-1/TRBV3-2	.	TRBJ2-2	TGTGCCACTACTCCCGGGACAGGGAACACCGGGGAGCTGTTTTTT	CATTPGTGNTGELFF
TRBD1	TRBV10-3	.	TRBJ2-2	TGTGCCACCGCGAAGGGACAGACCGCGAACACCGGGGAGCTGTTTTTT	CATAKGQTANTGELFF
.	TRBV9	.	TRBJ2-2	TGTGCCAGCAGCGCCAATTCGCGGGGCCTAGTTAGTACCGGGGAGCTGTTTTTT	CASSANSRGLVSTGELFF
.	TRBV12-3/TRBV12-4	.	TRBJ2-1	TGTGCCAGCAGTTTAAGTGAGGGTTCTAGGTTCTTC	CASSLSEGSRFF
TRBD1	TRBV7-9	.	TRBJ2-3	TGTGCCACAGAGGACAGGGGAGGAGATACGCAGTATTTT	CATEDRGGDTQYF
.	TRBV19	.	TRBJ1-6	TGTGCCAGTAGTATAGTGGAGGGGTGGGGTTCACCCCTCCACTTT	CASSIVEGWGSPLHF
TRBD1	TRBV18	once	TRBJ1-5	TGTGCCAGCTCACCGGACAGGGAGGACCAGCCCCAGCATTTT	CASSPDREDQPQHF
TRBD1	TRBV30	.	TRBJ1-6	TGTGCCTGGAGTGCGCAGGGGGCGCGGAATTCACCCCTCCACTTT	CAWSAQGARNSPLHF
TRBD2	TRBV5-1	.	TRBJ2-1	TGCGCCAGCAGCTTGACGGCTAGCGGCTACAATGAGCAGTTCTTC	CASSLTASGYNEQFF
.	TRBV30	.	TRBJ2-7	TGTGCCTGGAGTGTAACCCCCCGGTCCGAGCAGTACTTC	CAWSVTPRSEQYF
TRBD2	TRBV27	.	TRBJ2-1	TGTGCCAGCACCCAAGGCCGGGGACTACGAAATGAGCAGTTCTTC	CASTQGRGLRNEQFF